The 5 T cell receptor beta chains reported below all come from one sample, sequenced in a study of molecular identifiers for immune sequencing clone quantification. TCRdb used MiXCR to reprocess the PCR reads, holding one entry per CDR3 protein. The sample lists some 680,000 distinct CDR3 sequences, less than 30% seen once, with around 0.78% in the top ten. Specimen: naive CD8+ T cells from blood, with Jurkat cell RNA spiked in. As to subset: FACS-sorted CD8+CD4-CCR7+CD45RA+ naive T cells. The receptors stem from a human donor in good health. Some libraries in this study had Jurkat cell RNA spiked in.

This clonotype has at least ten counts. The V call is TRBV24-1, the J call TRBJ2-3; TRBD1 agrees at 9 bases. Germline V gives CDR1 KGHDR, CDR2 SFDVKD. Trimming at V came to 6 bases and at J to 5 bases, leaving 8 bases not matched to a gene. The CDR3 has 15 amino acids. The CDR3 reads CATSPGQGVGDTQYF. The CDR3 nucleotides read TGTGCCACCAGTCCGGGACAGGGCGTTGGAGATACGCAGTATTTT.

About this clonotype itself: A clone one base away is much larger, so this may be a read error. The J gene is TRBJ1-1, the V gene TRBV7-2; the D is unclear. In germline, CDR1 is SGHTA, CDR2 FQGNSA. CDR3 size: 13 residues. The CDR3 region has the DNA TGTGCCAGCAGCTTAGTGGTGCACACTGAAGCTCTCTTT. It translates to CASSLVVHTEALF. The variable domain in full, completed from reference TRBV7-2 and TRBJ1-1, reads GAGVSQSPSNKVTEKGKDVELRCDPISGHTALYWYRQSLGQGLEFLIYFQGNSAPDKSGLPSDRFSAERTGGSVSTLTIQRTQQEDSAVYLCASSLVVHTEALFGQGTRLTVV.

This clonotype was observed at least ten times. The chain joins TRBV12-3 or TRBV12-4 to TRBJ2-2; D is perhaps TRBD2 (5 bases). V lost 3 bases to trimming and J lost 2 bases, with 10 bases between them. This CDR3 is 15 amino acids long. The CDR3 loop reads CASSFGPGNTGELFF. The CDR3 DNA follows: TGTGCCAGCAGTTTCGGTCCGGGAAACACCGGGGAGCTGTTTTTT.

This clonotype was observed a handful of times. The chain links TRBV19 to TRBJ1-1; D not certain. Germline V gives CDR1 LNHDA, CDR2 SQIVND (reference sequence). This CDR3 region has 14 residues. Trimming took off 1 base at V and 2 bases at J, with 8 bases between the two ends. CDR3 region: CASSIVEGNTEAFF. CDR3 sequence (DNA): TGTGCCAGTAGTATAGTGGAGGGAAACACTGAAGCTTTCTTT.

V usage is TRBV27 and J usage is TRBJ2-7, with 7 bases that match TRBD1. Germline V gene lookup returns CDR1 MNHEY and CDR2 SMNVEV (reference sequence). After removal of 7 bases from V and 4 bases from J, the junction contained 10 bases not matched to a gene. The CDR3 sequence is 14 residues long. In DNA, the CDR3 is TGTGCCAGCATGACAGGGATGGGAGTTTACGAGCAGTACTTC. This sequence encodes CASMTGMGVYEQYF.